The 26 T cell receptor beta chains reported below all come from one sample, sequenced in a study of cytomegalovirus exposure and HLA in healthy donors. This PCR relied on a set of 60 Vbeta primers and 13 Jbeta primers. Assay: immunoSEQ multiplex PCR; the TCRdb copy retains only in-frame clones and omits some. The data show 150,000 to 250,000 clones, around 78% seen once. The sample consisted of PBMCs. The receptors were gathered from a man younger than 45 in good health and CMV-seronegative.

This chain joins TRBV29-1 and TRBJ1-2; 8 bases match TRBD1. CDR3 size: 15 residues. V lost 4 bases, J lost 0 bases, and 7 bases stayed unmatched. The V gene's germline CDR1 is SQVTM and CDR2 ANQGSEA. CDR3 amino acids: CSVVNSGQANYGYTF. Written as DNA, the CDR3 is TGCAGCGTTGTCAACTCGGGACAGGCTAACTATGGCTACACCTTC. Variable domain in full (rest from reference TRBV29-1 and TRBJ1-2): SAVISQKPSRDICQRGTSLTIQCQVDSQVTMMFWYRQQPGQSLTLIATANQGSEATYESGFVIDKFPISRPNLTFSTLTVSNMSPEDSSIYLCSVVNSGQANYGYTFGSGTRLTVV.

The sample holds a few counts of this clone. The chain recombines TRBV6-1 with TRBJ1-5, with D possibly being TRBD1 (5 bases). This CDR3 has 10 amino acids. From germline, CDR1 is MNHNS and CDR2 SASEGT. Trimming removed 6 bases at V and 9 bases at J, with 6 bases between. This chain's CDR3 is CASSRAPQHF. The CDR3 bases are TGTGCCAGCAGCAGGGCGCCCCAGCATTTT.

The chain has TRBV5-1 and TRBJ2-1; 9 nucleotides align to TRBD2. The CDR3 runs 16 residues. Trimming removed 4 bases from V and 5 bases from J; junction bases left unmatched: 10. Germline V CDR1 and CDR2: SGHRS, YFSETQ. Here the CDR3 reads CASSILPSGNDNEQFF. CDR3 in DNA: TGCGCCAGCAGCATTTTACCTAGCGGGAACGACAATGAGCAGTTCTTC.

J is TRBJ1-4 and V is TRBV5-1, with TRBD1 matching 7 bases. CDR1 is SGHRS, CDR2 YFSETQ, per germline. This CDR3 region has 16 residues. Losses at the gene ends were 4 bases for V and 3 bases for J; bases not matched to a gene: 9. The CDR3, as DNA: TGCGCCAGCAGCGTAGACAGGGTCGGGTCTAATGAAAAACTGTTTTTT. It specifies CASSVDRVGSNEKLFF.

The rearrangement uses TRBV7-9 and TRBJ1-1, with 8 bases that match TRBD1. The CDR3 totals 13 residues. CDR1 and CDR2 (germline): SEHNR, FQNEAQ (reference sequence). V trimming: 4 bases; J trimming: 7 bases; junction bases outside the gene matches: 5. The CDR3 loop is CASSSTGGFEAFF. The DNA for the CDR3 is TGTGCCAGCAGCTCTACAGGGGGATTTGAAGCTTTCTTT.

A remark on this clone: This same CDR3 is encoded by further DNA sequences in the sample. The rearrangement joins TRBV5-1 to TRBJ2-1, with TRBD1 matching 12 bases. This CDR3 spans 15 amino acids. Trimming removed 0 bases from V and 7 bases from J; junction bases left unmatched: 2. The germline gives CDR1 SGHRS, CDR2 YFSETQ. The CDR3 DNA follows: TGCGCCAGCAGCTTGGAGGGACAGGGGGCGAATGAGCAGTTCTTC. Translating it yields CASSLEGQGANEQFF.

V is TRBV10-3 and J is TRBJ2-7; the match to TRBD2 covers 9 bases. CDR1 is ENHRY and CDR2 is SYGVKD in the germline V gene. J lost 3 bases, V lost 4 bases, and 7 bases had no gene match. The CDR3 covers 15 residues. CDR3 nucleotide sequence: TGTGCCATCAGTGTATCAGCGGGAGGAATCTACGAGCAGTACTTC. This gives the protein CAISVSAGGIYEQYF.

DNA of the CDR3: TGTGCCAGCAGTGAATACCCCGGGACTAGCGGGAGGGTATCCTACGAGCAGTACTTC. Translation gives CASSEYPGTSGRVSYEQYF. The chain uses TRBV2 and TRBJ2-7, with 16 bases identical to TRBD2. J was trimmed by 1 base and V by 2 bases; bases with no gene match: 8. The V gene's germline CDR1 is SNHLY and CDR2 FYNNEI. CDR3 size: 19 residues.

Points on this clone: The junction departs from germline at one end; a sequencing error may be responsible. The sample has other DNA sequences that encode this CDR3 too. The chain combines TRBV29-1 with TRBJ2-1; D perhaps matches TRBD2 (5 bases). The germline gives CDR1 SQVTM, CDR2 ANQGSEA. The CDR3 consists of 13 residues. As DNA, the CDR3 is TGTAGCGTTGATTCGAACACCTACAATGAGCAGTTCTTC. Its protein is CSVDSNTYNEQFF.

The chain combines TRBV7-6 with TRBJ1-5; D is unresolved. V lost 1 base to trimming and J lost 3 bases, with 13 bases between them. Germline CDR1 is SGHVS and CDR2 is FNYEAQ. This CDR3 is 16 amino acids long. This CDR3 reads CASSLEGGLVNQPQHF. For the CDR3, the DNA is TGTGCCAGCAGCTTAGAGGGAGGTCTGGTCAATCAGCCCCAGCATTTT.

The chain couples TRBV11-3 to TRBJ2-7, with 8 bases fitting TRBD2. Germline CDR1 and CDR2: SGHNT and YENEEA. The CDR3 consists of 14 residues. V lost 4 bases and J lost 0; bases outside the gene matches: 2. The CDR3 spells CASSSGGGSYEQYF. DNA for the CDR3: TGTGCCAGCAGCTCGGGAGGGGGCTCCTACGAGCAGTACTTC.

This clone has just a few counts. The chain uses TRBV30 and TRBJ2-3; 8 bases align to TRBD2. J lost 2 bases, V lost 0 bases, and 4 bases had no gene match. CDR3 length: 15 amino acids. CDR1 and CDR2 (germline): GTSNPN, SVGIG (reference sequence). DNA for the CDR3: TGTGCCTGGAGTGTACCTAGCGGGTTCACAGATACGCAGTATTTT. Translated: CAWSVPSGFTDTQYF.

The sample holds a few counts of this clone. One end of the junction fails to match germline, which may point to a read error. This sequence joins TRBV15 and TRBJ2-2, with 8 bases fitting TRBD1. There are 15 residues in the CDR3. Germline loops: CDR1 LNHNV, CDR2 YYDKDF (reference sequence). The CDR3 sequence: CAASKVGQGAGELFF. Written as DNA, the CDR3 is TGTGCCGCCAGCAAGGTCGGACAGGGAGCCGGGGAGCTGTTTTTT.

V gene TRBV9 combines with J gene TRBJ1-3; D is uncertain. V was pared by 4 bases and J by 0 bases, with 8 bases between. The CDR3 has 14 residues. Germline V gene lookup returns CDR1 SGDLS and CDR2 YYNGEE. The CDR3 nucleotides are TGTGCCAGCAGCCTACAGAACTCTGGAAACACCATATATTTT. Residues: CASSLQNSGNTIYF.

V gene TRBV9 combines with J gene TRBJ2-1, with 16 bases fitting TRBD2. From germline, CDR1 is SGDLS and CDR2 YYNGEE. The CDR3 sequence is 18 residues long. Losses at the gene ends were 2 bases for V and 8 bases for J; bases not matched to a gene: 10. CDR3 residues: CASSVGLAGGPYIDEQFF. The CDR3 DNA reads TGTGCCAGCAGCGTGGGACTAGCGGGAGGGCCCTATATAGATGAGCAGTTCTTC.

This chain joins TRBV9 and TRBJ2-1, with D hard to call. With 3 bases removed from V and 6 bases from J, the gap between germline ends came to 7 bases. Per germline, CDR1 SGDLS and CDR2 YYNGEE. The CDR3 runs 12 residues. Here the CDR3 DNA reads TGTGCCAGCAGCGGCCCAGGCAATGAGCAGTTCTTC. Residues: CASSGPGNEQFF. Filled out from reference TRBV9 and TRBJ2-1, the complete variable domain reads DSGVTQTPKHLITATGQRVTLRCSPRSGDLSVYWYQQSLDQGLQFLIQYYNGEERAKGNILERFSAQQFPDLHSELNLSSLELGDSALYFCASSGPGNEQFFGPGTRLTVL.

The rearrangement joins TRBV10-3 to TRBJ2-1; the match to TRBD2 covers 8 bases. The CDR3 has 15 amino acids. Trimming at V came to 6 bases and at J to 7 bases, leaving 11 bases not matched to a gene. CDR1 and CDR2 (germline): ENHRY, SYGVKD. Here the CDR3 DNA reads TGTGCCATCAGGGGCCGGGGGGGAGGGGATAATGAGCAGTTCTTC. It codes for CAIRGRGGGDNEQFF.

The chain uses TRBV7-3 and TRBJ2-2, with no clear D. The CDR3 covers 12 residues. V lost 5 bases to trimming and J lost 5 bases, with 6 bases between them. CDR1 SGHTA and CDR2 FQGTGA come from the germline V gene. CDR3: CASSPNTGELFF. CDR3 bases: TGTGCCAGCAGCCCCAATACCGGGGAGCTGTTTTTT.

V usage is TRBV5-6 and J usage is TRBJ2-5, with D perhaps matching TRBD2 (6 bases). Deletions cut 0 bases from V and 5 bases from J, with 14 bases between. Germline values: CDR1 SGHDT, CDR2 YYEEEE. The CDR3 contains 15 residues. CDR3 bases: TGTGCCAGCAGCTTGGTGGGGCGGGATTGGGAGACCCAGTACTTC. Protein sequence: CASSLVGRDWETQYF.

The J gene is TRBJ1-3, the V gene TRBV9; the D gene is possibly TRBD1 (6 bases). V was trimmed by 4 bases and J by 2 bases, leaving 19 bases between them. The CDR3 loop spans 17 amino acids. The germline CDR1 and CDR2 sequences are SGDLS and YYNGEE. DNA for the CDR3: TGTGCCAGCAGCATACAGGGAACGGTAGGCCCTGGAAACACCATATATTTT. Its translation: CASSIQGTVGPGNTIYF.

This chain joins TRBV11-1 and TRBJ2-1; unclear D gene. The CDR3 extends over 13 amino acids. V lost 3 bases to trimming and J lost 9 bases, with 12 bases between them. CDR1 and CDR2 (germline): SGHAT, FQDESV (reference sequence). The CDR3 reads CASSFIRGSEQFF. In nucleotides, the CDR3 is TGTGCCAGCAGCTTCATTAGAGGTAGTGAGCAGTTCTTC.

The V gene is TRBV28, the J gene TRBJ2-2, with 11 positions matching TRBD2. V lost 4 bases, J lost 3 bases, and 10 bases stayed unmatched. The CDR3 length is 18 residues. Germline CDR1 is MDHEN and CDR2 is SYDVKM. The CDR3 nucleotides are TGTGCCAGCAGTTCGCCCCCACTAGCGGGAGCCCACACCGGGGAGCTGTTTTTT. This codes for CASSSPPLAGAHTGELFF.

This sequence joins TRBV5-4 and TRBJ1-1; tentatively, D is TRBD1 (5 bases). The CDR3 extends over 17 amino acids. Deletions cut 4 bases from V and 4 bases from J, with 23 bases between. CDR1 SGHNT and CDR2 YYREEE come from the germline V gene (reference sequence). The CDR3 DNA reads as TGTGCCAGCAGCCTCCCTAGGTCGGGAGGGGTGGGCACTGAAGCTTTCTTT. Translating it yields CASSLPRSGGVGTEAFF. Combining the CDR3 with reference TRBV5-4 and TRBJ1-1 gives the whole variable domain ETGVTQSPTHLIKTRGQQVTLRCSSQSGHNTVSWYQQALGQGPQFIFQYYREEENGRGNFPPRFSGLQFPNYSSELNVNALELDDSALYLCASSLPRSGGVGTEAFFGQGTRLTVV.

This chain connects TRBV6-6 to TRBJ2-3; D is unclear. Germline-derived CDR1 and CDR2 are MNHNY and SVGAGI (reference sequence). Trimming removed 2 bases at V and 0 bases at J, with 9 bases between. The CDR3 has 15 residues. Written as DNA, the CDR3 is TGTGCCAGCAGTTACGGGCAGATTAGCACAGATACGCAGTATTTT. Its protein is CASSYGQISTDTQYF.

The gene calls are TRBV13 and TRBJ1-4, with TRBD1 as a possible D gene (6 bases). CDR1 is PRHDT, CDR2 FYEKMQ, per germline (reference sequence). V was pared by 5 bases and J by 1 base, with 11 bases between. The CDR3 consists of 15 residues. The CDR3 reads CASSPRGETNEKLFF. The CDR3 DNA sequence: TGTGCCAGCAGCCCCAGGGGTGAAACTAATGAAAAACTGTTTTTT.

The chain links TRBV5-1 to TRBJ1-1, with 8 bases aligning to TRBD1. This CDR3 is 17 amino acids long. Germline lookup yields CDR1 SGHRS and CDR2 YFSETQ. Trimming at V came to 0 bases and at J to 3 bases, leaving 10 bases not matched to a gene. The CDR3 DNA reads as TGCGCCAGCAGCTTGGGTTGGCAGGGGGCGTTCTACACTGAAGCTTTCTTT. This gives the protein CASSLGWQGAFYTEAFF.